Listed here are 25 T cell receptor beta chains from one sample, sequenced in a study of T cells after yellow fever vaccination. A single record per CDR3 protein comes from TCRdb applying MiXCR to the 5' RACE reads. The sample carries about 260,000 distinct CDR3 sequences, about 5.2% recorded once. Sequenced material: CD4+ T cells sorted from PBMCs, taken on the day of the yellow fever booster vaccination. These receptors came from a man younger than 35 who received the YFV17D yellow fever vaccine.

This clonotype was detected many times. V and J are TRBV15 and TRBJ2-4, with D maybe TRBD2 (5 bases). In germline, CDR1 is LNHNV, CDR2 YYDKDF (reference sequence). The CDR3 is 13 amino acids. The V end lost 8 bases, the J end lost 1 base, and 9 bases lay between the germline ends. CDR3 nucleotide sequence: TGTGCCACCTCCCCGGGGGCCAAAAACATTCAGTACTTC. It specifies CATSPGAKNIQYF.

This rearrangement joins TRBV18 to TRBJ1-1; D is ambiguous. The ends were cut back, 3 bases at V and 1 base at J, with 9 bases in the middle. The CDR3 loop spans 14 amino acids. Germline CDR1 and CDR2: KGHSH and LQKENI. The CDR3 region is CASSPRSRNTEAFF. DNA for the CDR3: TGTGCCAGCTCACCGAGGTCGAGGAACACTGAAGCTTTCTTT.

This clonotype has a handful of counts. V usage is TRBV27 and J usage is TRBJ1-2, with D unclear. V was shortened by 5 bases and J by 8 bases, with 18 bases between the two germline ends. This CDR3 has 14 residues. Germline values: CDR1 MNHEY, CDR2 SMNVEV (reference sequence). DNA of the CDR3: TGTGCCAGCAGTCCGGCTCCGTTTAGTATAGGCTACACCTTC. Amino acids: CASSPAPFSIGYTF.

The chain is built from TRBV7-2 and TRBJ1-3; D gene ambiguous. The CDR3 contains 17 residues. Germline lookup yields CDR1 SGHTA and CDR2 FQGNSA. Between the trimmed V and J ends, which lost 0 bases and 0 bases, there was a span of 12 bases. The CDR3 DNA is TGTGCCAGCAGCTTAGCCCCCGACGGCCTCTCTGGAAACACCATATATTTT. Residues: CASSLAPDGLSGNTIYF. The variable domain in full, completed from reference TRBV7-2 and TRBJ1-3, reads GAGVSQSPSNKVTEKGKDVELRCDPISGHTALYWYRQSLGQGLEFLIYFQGNSAPDKSGLPSDRFSAERTGGSVSTLTIQRTQQEDSAVYLCASSLAPDGLSGNTIYFGEGSWLTVV.

This sequence joins TRBV20-1 and TRBJ1-6; D ambiguous. The V end lost 5 bases, the J end lost 5 bases, and 10 bases lay between the germline ends. Germline values: CDR1 DFQATT, CDR2 SNEGSKA (reference sequence). CDR3 length equals 13 residues. The CDR3 region is CSAPGRNNSPLHF. The CDR3 region has the DNA TGCAGTGCTCCTGGACGGAATAATTCACCCCTCCACTTT.

The sample holds a few counts of this clonotype. This rearrangement joins TRBV4-1 to TRBJ1-5; tentatively, D is TRBD1 (6 bases). Trimming stripped 0 bases from V and 6 bases from J, with 15 bases between. The germline V gene encodes CDR1 MGHRA and CDR2 YSYEKL. This CDR3 is 16 amino acids long. This CDR3 is CASSQDFGQTRQPQHF. The DNA of the CDR3 is TGCGCCAGCAGCCAAGATTTCGGACAGACCCGTCAGCCCCAGCATTTT.

This clonotype occurred many times. CDR3: CASSQDRDRSEKLFF. As DNA, the CDR3 is TGTGCCAGCAGCCAAGATCGAGACCGCAGCGAAAAACTGTTTTTT. The chain combines TRBV4-2 with TRBJ1-4; D is uncertain. Trimming pared 0 bases from V and 8 bases from J, leaving 13 bases between. Germline assignment: CDR1 LGHNA and CDR2 YNFKEQ. The CDR3 has 15 residues.

A few counts support this clonotype. The chain combines TRBV30 with TRBJ2-3; TRBD1 matches 7 bases. V was clipped by 5 bases and J by 1 base; unmatched bases: 9. The CDR3 runs 15 residues. The germline gives CDR1 GTSNPN, CDR2 SVGIG (reference sequence). The CDR3 protein is CAWETRQGGTDTQYF. DNA for the CDR3: TGTGCCTGGGAGACAAGACAGGGTGGCACAGATACGCAGTATTTT.

This clonotype was picked up many times. CDR3 nucleotides: TGTGCCAGCAGCTTCGGATGGGGGGAGACCCAGTACTTC. The encoded protein is CASSFGWGETQYF. The chain uses TRBV5-6 and TRBJ2-5, with D perhaps given as TRBD1 or TRBD2 (5 bases each). Trimming removed 2 bases at V and 5 bases at J, with 10 bases between. This CDR3 comprises 13 residues. CDR1 and CDR2 from the germline V gene are SGHDT and YYEEEE.

This clonotype was counted ten times or more. The chain links TRBV2 to TRBJ1-6, with no clear D. The germline V gene has CDR1 SNHLY and CDR2 FYNNEI. CDR3 length: 12 residues. Trimming removed 6 bases at V and 7 bases at J, with 7 bases between. The CDR3 DNA sequence: TGTGCCAGCAGAAGGGTCAATTCACCCCTCCACTTT. Encoded protein: CASRRVNSPLHF.

In its sample, this clonotype was seen a few times. The chain is built from TRBV5-1 and TRBJ2-5; weak D call: TRBD1 (5 bases). CDR1 is SGHRS and CDR2 is YFSETQ in the germline V gene. Trimming cost V 0 bases and J 2 bases, with 8 bases left between them. This CDR3 region has 14 residues. CDR3 bases: TGCGCCAGCAGCTTGGTTCCAGGGCAAGAGACCCAGTACTTC. Amino acid sequence: CASSLVPGQETQYF.

In its sample, this clonotype was seen many times. The genes are TRBV6-5 and TRBJ2-5; no firm D call. This CDR3 spans 15 amino acids. Germline CDR1 is MNHEY and CDR2 is SVGAGI. V dropped 2 bases and J dropped 3 bases, with 13 bases sitting between them. The chain's CDR3 is CASSYGKSNEETQYF. Written as DNA, the CDR3 is TGTGCCAGCAGTTACGGGAAATCAAATGAAGAGACCCAGTACTTC.

This clonotype was counted ten times or more. This sequence joins TRBV9 and TRBJ1-2; no reliable D call. The CDR3 loop spans 13 amino acids. Germline V CDR1 and CDR2: SGDLS, YYNGEE. V was clipped by 4 bases and J by 8 bases, with 15 bases between them. The chain's CDR3 is CASSRSNQKGYTF. In nucleotides, the CDR3 is TGTGCCAGCAGCAGATCCAACCAAAAGGGCTACACCTTC.

CDR3 nucleotides: TGTGCCAGCAGTTCTAGCGGGGGCTACAATGAGCAGTTCTTC. Residues: CASSSSGGYNEQFF. J is TRBJ2-1 and V is TRBV7-3; 10 nucleotides agree with TRBD2. The CDR3 covers 14 residues. Germline CDR1 and CDR2: SGHTA and FQGTGA. J was trimmed by 3 bases and V by 6 bases; bases with no gene match: 2.

This clonotype was seen at least ten times. J is TRBJ2-7 and V is TRBV12-3 or TRBV12-4; D gene ambiguous. Between the trimmed V and J ends, which lost 6 bases and 6 bases, there was a span of 15 bases. The CDR3 sequence is 13 residues long. CDR3: CASRTLGSGEQYF. The CDR3 DNA sequence: TGTGCCAGCAGGACGCTGGGGTCCGGCGAGCAGTACTTC.

The chain has TRBV28 and TRBJ2-5, with TRBD2 matching over 8 bases. Germline assignment: CDR1 MDHEN and CDR2 SYDVKM. The CDR3 covers 15 residues. Trimming removed 3 bases from V and 0 bases from J; junction bases left unmatched: 3. The CDR3 loop reads CASSFQRGYQETQYF. Written as DNA, the CDR3 is TGTGCCAGCAGTTTTCAGCGGGGGTACCAAGAGACCCAGTACTTC.

This clonotype was observed a handful of times. The chain combines TRBV20-1 with TRBJ1-1; a weak D match, TRBD1 (6 bases). The germline V gene has CDR1 DFQATT and CDR2 SNEGSKA (reference sequence). V dropped 1 base and J dropped 6 bases, with 15 bases sitting between them. The CDR3 is made up of 14 amino acids. The CDR3 DNA reads TGCAGTGCTAGAGCAAGGGTGGGGGGCGCTGAAGCTTTCTTT. Protein sequence: CSARARVGGAEAFF.

Ten or more counts support this clonotype. The chain carries TRBV3-1 and TRBJ2-5; a weak D match, TRBD2 (5 bases). Looked up from germline, CDR1 is LGHDT and CDR2 is YNNKEL (reference sequence). Trimming cost V 4 bases and J 5 bases, with 14 bases left between them. CDR3 size: 14 residues. CDR3 sequence (DNA): TGTGCCAGCAGCCTCGATGGTAGGAGGGAGACCCAGTACTTC. It translates to CASSLDGRRETQYF.

This chain joins TRBV6-1 and TRBJ2-7; TRBD2 aligns across 9 bases. V lost 3 bases to trimming and J lost 2 bases; unmatched junction nucleotides: 5. The CDR3 is 15 amino acids. Germline values: CDR1 MNHNS, CDR2 SASEGT. The CDR3 DNA is TGTGCCAGCAGTGAGGGGGGGACTAGCACCTACGAGCAGTACGTC. Amino acids: CASSEGGTSTYEQYV.

V gene TRBV12-3 or TRBV12-4 combines with J gene TRBJ1-5; TRBD1 matches at 9 bases. Trimming removed 7 bases from V and 0 bases from J; junction bases left unmatched: 13. The CDR3 runs 18 residues. CDR3 DNA: TGTGCCAGCACAGTTTATCACAGGGGGCTTGGTAGCAATCAGCCCCAGCATTTT. This codes for CASTVYHRGLGSNQPQHF.

This clonotype has more than one count but fewer than ten. This chain joins TRBV6-5 and TRBJ1-6; weak D call: TRBD1 (6 bases). This CDR3 is built from 16 residues. Germline CDR1 reads MNHEY; CDR2 reads SVGAGI. Trimming left V 0 bases short and J 7 bases short, with 13 bases between. In DNA, the CDR3 is TGTGCCAGCAGTTACTCCCAAGCACAGGGAAATTCACCCCTCCACTTT. It is translated as CASSYSQAQGNSPLHF.

This clonotype was found a few times. The chain is built from TRBV7-2 and TRBJ2-3; D remains ambiguous. CDR1 SGHTA and CDR2 FQGNSA come from the germline V gene. The CDR3 runs to 15 residues. The V end lost 1 base, the J end lost 5 bases, and 13 bases lay between the germline ends. The CDR3 DNA sequence: TGTGCCAGCAGCTTAGATTCTCCCCTCCAAGATACGCAGTATTTT. It translates to CASSLDSPLQDTQYF. The entire variable domain, with the rest obtained from reference TRBV7-2 and TRBJ2-3, is as follows: GAGVSQSPSNKVTEKGKDVELRCDPISGHTALYWYRQSLGQGLEFLIYFQGNSAPDKSGLPSDRFSAERTGGSVSTLTIQRTQQEDSAVYLCASSLDSPLQDTQYFGPGTRLTVL.

This chain links TRBV20-1 with TRBJ1-2, with D perhaps TRBD1 (6 bases). In germline, CDR1 is DFQATT, CDR2 SNEGSKA (reference sequence). The CDR3 totals 14 residues. With 3 bases removed from V and 8 bases from J, the gap between germline ends came to 19 bases. Here the CDR3 DNA reads TGCAGTGCTAGGGAGGATGGAAGGGGGGGAGGCTACACCTTC. It is translated as CSAREDGRGGGYTF.

This clonotype was counted at least ten times. This chain links TRBV18 with TRBJ1-5, with D possibly matching TRBD1 (6 bases). The CDR3 is 15 residues long. Trimming stripped 1 base from V and 7 bases from J, with 14 bases between. Germline lookup yields CDR1 KGHSH and CDR2 LQKENI. CDR3 nucleotide sequence: TGTGCCAGCTCACCACATAACAGGGCGGGCCAGCCCCAGCATTTT. Protein product: CASSPHNRAGQPQHF.

The genes are TRBV6-2 or TRBV6-3 and TRBJ1-2; 7 bases fit TRBD1. The CDR3 is made up of 16 amino acids. Trimming removed 5 bases from V and 3 bases from J; junction bases left unmatched: 12. Per germline, CDR1 MNHEY and CDR2 SVGEGT. The CDR3 bases are TGTGCCAGCAGTGGGGATGACCGGGACAGCCACTATGGCTACACCTTC. Translated, it gives CASSGDDRDSHYGYTF.